This T cell receptor beta chain was recorded in a study of T cells expressing NK-cell markers. The CDR3 loop spans 17 amino acids. TCRdb reprocessed the 5' RACE reads, with one entry per CDR3 protein and no DNA. In total, the table holds hundreds of thousands of distinct CDR3 sequences. The sample taken for sequencing was blood T cells: a sorted CD56 or NKG2C T cell subset, CD4+ or CD8+ T cells, or bulk PBMC T cells (not recorded which). The clonotype comes from a man younger than 35 in good health. This chain connects TRBV12-3 or TRBV12-4 to TRBJ2-3. The CDR3 loop reads CASSLTLRVQGTDTQYF.